This TCR beta chain was retrieved from a study of OX40 agonist ivuxolimab in advanced cancers. Study-wide results and limits: Average numbers of expanded clones were greater in CD8+ T cells than in CD4+. A proportion of nonresponders additionally exhibited low normalized T-cell clonal expansion.

Note on this clone: Its specificity is not known.

Drawing of blood for sampling happened at baseline, at cycle 4 day 1, and at cycle 7 day 1. Profiling relied on immunoSEQ multiplex PCR, and the TCRdb table lists in-frame clones only, not all of them. The sample comprises about 50,000 clones, roughly nine tenths of which are singletons, and around 5.6% rests with the top ten. This CDR3 is built from 16 residues. Germline CDR1 reads LNHNV; CDR2 reads YYDKDF (reference sequence). V shed 4 bases and J shed 1 base, with 17 bases lying between them. Here the sequenced sample was CD4+ or CD8+ T cells sorted from blood, taken in a trial of the OX40 agonist ivuxolimab. This TCR derives from an adult with an advanced solid tumor such as melanoma, head and neck, liver or kidney cancer. The chain is built from TRBV15 and TRBJ2-7; D is ambiguous. The DNA of the CDR3 is TGTGCCACCAGCACCGATAGACACAAAATATCCTACGAGCAGTACTTC. As protein: CATSTDRHKISYEQYF.